This is a list of T cell receptor beta chains from one sample in a study of HIV-infected patients and healthy controls. From the 5' RACE reads, TCRdb called clonotypes with MiXCR, one entry per CDR3 protein. The sample lists tens of thousands of distinct CDR3 sequences; 16% were seen once. Sequencing was done on a sample of CD4+ T cells from blood. The receptors originated from a human donor in good health. Each CDR3 is given without its conserved first and last residue. D genes are given only for firm matches. Only some rows state a clone size, as once, few, many or a class for expanded clones.

size,D,V,CDR3
.,.,TRBV5-1,ASSPGGGGTDTQY
many,TRBD1,TRBV2,ASRNRGSYEQY
many,.,TRBV20-1,SANRVAEAF
.,.,TRBV12-3/TRBV12-4,ASSGGLGEKLF
.,.,TRBV7-9,ASSRWPQPQH
few,.,TRBV7-2,ASSSPRSTVTEAF
.,.,TRBV6-1,ASRRPETQY
.,.,TRBV12-3/TRBV12-4,ASSLSEGQY
.,.,TRBV7-2,ASSLPSTGTYGYT
.,.,TRBV29-1,SVEGTGKSGANVLT
.,.,TRBV20-1,SARPGAGGGATQY